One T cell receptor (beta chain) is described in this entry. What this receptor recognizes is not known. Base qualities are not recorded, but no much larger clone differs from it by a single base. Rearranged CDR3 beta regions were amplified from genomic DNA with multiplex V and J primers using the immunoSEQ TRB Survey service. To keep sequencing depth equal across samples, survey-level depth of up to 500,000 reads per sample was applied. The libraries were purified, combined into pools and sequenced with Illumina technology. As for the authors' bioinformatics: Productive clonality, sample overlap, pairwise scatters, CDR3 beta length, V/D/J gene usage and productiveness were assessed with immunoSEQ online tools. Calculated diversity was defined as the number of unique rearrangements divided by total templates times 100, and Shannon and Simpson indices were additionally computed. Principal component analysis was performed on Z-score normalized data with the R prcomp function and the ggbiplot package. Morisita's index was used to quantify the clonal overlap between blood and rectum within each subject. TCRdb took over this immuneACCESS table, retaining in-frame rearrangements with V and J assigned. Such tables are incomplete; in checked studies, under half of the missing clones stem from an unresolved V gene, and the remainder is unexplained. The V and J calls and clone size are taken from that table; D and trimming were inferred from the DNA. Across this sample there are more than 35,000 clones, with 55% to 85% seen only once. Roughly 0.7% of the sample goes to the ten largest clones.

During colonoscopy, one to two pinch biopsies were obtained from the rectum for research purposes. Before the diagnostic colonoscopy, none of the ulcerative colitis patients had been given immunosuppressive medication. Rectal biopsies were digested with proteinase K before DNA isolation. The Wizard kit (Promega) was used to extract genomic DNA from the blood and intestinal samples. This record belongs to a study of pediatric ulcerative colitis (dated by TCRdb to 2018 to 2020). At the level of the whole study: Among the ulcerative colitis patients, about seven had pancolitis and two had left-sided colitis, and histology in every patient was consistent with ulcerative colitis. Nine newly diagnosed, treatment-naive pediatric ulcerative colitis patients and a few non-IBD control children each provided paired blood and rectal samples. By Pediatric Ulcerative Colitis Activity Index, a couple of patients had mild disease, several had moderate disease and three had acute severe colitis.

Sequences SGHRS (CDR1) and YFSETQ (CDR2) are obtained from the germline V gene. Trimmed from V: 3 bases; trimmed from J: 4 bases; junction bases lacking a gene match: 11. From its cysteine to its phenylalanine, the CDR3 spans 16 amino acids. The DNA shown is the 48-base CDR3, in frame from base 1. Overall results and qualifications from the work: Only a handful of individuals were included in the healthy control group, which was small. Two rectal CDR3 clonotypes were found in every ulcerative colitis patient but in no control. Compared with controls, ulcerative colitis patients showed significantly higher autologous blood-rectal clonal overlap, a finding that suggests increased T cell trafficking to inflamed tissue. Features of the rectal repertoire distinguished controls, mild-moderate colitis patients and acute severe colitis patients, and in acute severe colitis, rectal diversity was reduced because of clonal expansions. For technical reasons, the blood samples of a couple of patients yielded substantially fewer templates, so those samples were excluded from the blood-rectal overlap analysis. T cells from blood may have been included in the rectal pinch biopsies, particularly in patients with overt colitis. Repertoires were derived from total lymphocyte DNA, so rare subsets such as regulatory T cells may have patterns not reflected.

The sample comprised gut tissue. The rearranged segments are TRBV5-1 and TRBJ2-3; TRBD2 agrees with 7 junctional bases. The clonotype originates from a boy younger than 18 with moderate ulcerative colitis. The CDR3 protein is CASSSGLGEMPDTQYF. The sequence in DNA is TGCGCCAGCAGCTCCGGACTAGGGGAGATGCCAGATACGCAGTATTTT.